The 20 T cell receptor beta chains in this list originate from one sample, sequenced in a study of blood T cell repertoires in COVID-19 (TCRdb year 2020). Receptor libraries were prepared by the immunoSEQ multiplex PCR assay. Drawn from immuneACCESS, this table holds only the in-frame rearrangements with V and J called that TCRdb kept. Clones are partly lost; checked studies trace under half to an unresolved V gene and leave the rest unexplained. The sample yields some 300,000 clones; about nine tenths were counted once. The ten largest clones add up to 3.5% to 5% of the sample. The sample consisted of PBMCs or T cells enriched from blood (not recorded which). Receptors were obtained from a man in his thirties or forties who had recovered from COVID-19.

The table lists this clone with a few counts. The chain is built from TRBV5-1 and TRBJ1-1, with D perhaps TRBD1 (5 bases). V lost 0 bases and J 5 bases, leaving 11 bases between the germline ends. CDR1 is SGHRS and CDR2 is YFSETQ in the germline V gene. CDR3 length: 14 amino acids. The CDR3 protein is CASSLGAGRTEAFF. CDR3 DNA: TGCGCCAGCAGCTTGGGCGCAGGGCGGACTGAAGCTTTCTTT.

The chain couples TRBV24-1 to TRBJ2-3, with 13 nucleotides matching TRBD2. The germline V gene encodes CDR1 KGHDR and CDR2 SFDVKD. This CDR3 has 16 amino acids. J gave up 5 bases and V 4 bases, and 5 bases lay outside the gene matches. The CDR3 DNA reads as TGTGCCACCAGTGACCCCGGACTAGCGGGAGTAGATACGCAGTATTTT. It is translated as CATSDPGLAGVDTQYF.

This clone was detected once. This chain links TRBV7-8 with TRBJ2-7; 8 bases agree with TRBD2. Germline V gene sequence: CDR1 SGHVS, CDR2 FQNEAQ. The length of the CDR3 is 16 residues. V dropped 3 bases and J dropped 6; count of bases not matched to a gene: 13. The CDR3 loop reads CASSFQAGLGSREQYF. The CDR3 DNA follows: TGTGCCAGCAGCTTCCAGGCGGGACTAGGATCGCGCGAGCAGTACTTC.

V and J are TRBV19 and TRBJ2-3; TRBD1 might be the D (5 bases). The CDR3 runs to 14 residues. Trimming stripped 5 bases from V and 0 bases from J, with 9 bases between. CDR1 and CDR2 (germline): LNHDA, SQIVND (reference sequence). As DNA, the CDR3 is TGTGCCAGTAGTGTCCAGGGAAGCACAGATACGCAGTATTTT. Residues: CASSVQGSTDTQYF.

The chain combines TRBV18 with TRBJ2-7; TRBD2 is a possible D gene (5 bases). The CDR3 totals 15 residues. The V gene's germline CDR1 is KGHSH and CDR2 LQKENI. The ends were cut back, 0 bases at V and 4 bases at J, with 13 bases in the middle. CDR3 DNA sequence: TGTGCCAGCTCACCACCGCTGCTGGGCGGGTACGAGCAGTACTTC. Its protein product is CASSPPLLGGYEQYF.

A single count supports this clone. The chain recombines TRBV10-2 with TRBJ2-1; TRBD2 agrees at 13 bases. The V and J ends lost 6 bases and 3 bases, in that order; junction bases with no gene match: 5. The CDR3 is 16 amino acids. Per the germline V gene, CDR1 is WSHSY and CDR2 is SAAADI. The CDR3 loop reads CASSTGLAGDYNEQFF. CDR3 in DNA: TGCGCCAGCAGCACCGGACTAGCGGGAGACTACAATGAGCAGTTCTTC.

This sequence joins TRBV28 and TRBJ1-5; D is unclear. Germline values: CDR1 MDHEN, CDR2 SYDVKM. With 8 bases removed from V and 6 bases from J, the gap between germline ends came to 20 bases. The CDR3 runs to 15 residues. CDR3 bases: TGTGCCAGCGAATCGGGAGCCCTAAAAGCTCAGCCCCAGCATTTT. It specifies CASESGALKAQPQHF.

This chain joins TRBV3-1 (or the pseudogene TRBV3-2) and TRBJ2-5, with no clear D. Trimming cost V 1 base and J 5 bases, with 11 bases left between them. The CDR3 covers 14 residues. The V gene's germline CDR1 is LGHDT and CDR2 YNNKEL (reference sequence). CDR3 nucleotides: TGTGCCAGCAGCCAAGTCACAGCATGGGAGACCCAGTACTTC. Translation gives CASSQVTAWETQYF.

The rearrangement uses TRBV5-1 and TRBJ1-2; D uncertain. The V end was cut by 0 bases, the J end by 4 bases, with 7 bases between. The CDR3 is 13 residues long. Germline loops: CDR1 SGHRS, CDR2 YFSETQ. The chain's CDR3 is CASSLGSGYGYTF. The CDR3 nucleotides are TGCGCCAGCAGCTTGGGGTCCGGCTATGGCTACACCTTC.

This clone was seen once. The genes are TRBV10-3 and TRBJ1-1; 7 nucleotides match TRBD1. This CDR3 contains 14 residues. With V trimmed by 7 bases and J by 5 bases, 10 bases remained unmatched. Germline V gene sequence: CDR1 ENHRY, CDR2 SYGVKD. The CDR3 spells CAIKPKTGLTEAFF. The CDR3 DNA reads as TGTGCCATCAAACCAAAGACAGGGCTGACTGAAGCTTTCTTT.

This chain connects TRBV4-1 to TRBJ1-5; TRBD1 matches at 7 bases. The trim removed 0 bases at V and 3 bases at J, leaving 5 bases unmatched. The CDR3 runs to 16 residues. The germline V gene has CDR1 MGHRA and CDR2 YSYEKL. This CDR3 is CASSQEVGGLNQPQHF. DNA of the CDR3: TGCGCCAGCAGCCAAGAAGTAGGGGGCCTCAATCAGCCCCAGCATTTT.

This clone has only a few counts. The V call is TRBV3-1 (or the pseudogene TRBV3-2), the J call TRBJ2-5, with unresolved D. The CDR3 runs to 14 residues. V was shortened by 1 base and J by 0 bases, with 6 bases between the two germline ends. Germline V gene data show CDR1 as LGHDT and CDR2 as YNNKEL (reference sequence). The CDR3 reads CASSQAQYQETQYF. In DNA, the CDR3 is TGTGCCAGCAGCCAAGCACAATACCAAGAGACCCAGTACTTC.

The chain is built from TRBV5-6 and TRBJ2-7; 10 bases fit TRBD2. V shed 8 bases, J shed 0 bases, and the junction held 5 bases outside the gene matches. Germline V lookup: CDR1 SGHDT, CDR2 YYEEEE. The CDR3 totals 14 residues. CDR3 nucleotide sequence: TGTGCCAGTCTTTCTAGCGGGAGCTCCTACGAGCAGTACTTC. This encodes CASLSSGSSYEQYF.

Only one count was recorded for this clone. This chain connects TRBV4-1 to TRBJ1-1, with TRBD1 as a possible D gene (5 bases). The CDR3 is made up of 14 amino acids. The ends were cut back, 3 bases at V and 0 bases at J, with 8 bases in the middle. CDR1 and CDR2 from the germline V gene are MGHRA and YSYEKL. The CDR3 reads CASSHRGLNTEAFF. In nucleotides, the CDR3 is TGCGCCAGCAGCCACCGGGGGTTGAACACTGAAGCTTTCTTT.

This clone was seen a few times. The CDR3, as DNA: TGTGCCTGGAGTGGAGGGTGGCAGGCTGAAGCTTTCTTT. It is translated as CAWSGGWQAEAFF. The chain has TRBV30 and TRBJ1-1; no firm D call. The germline gives CDR1 GTSNPN, CDR2 SVGIG (reference sequence). Trimming left V 1 base short and J 6 bases short, with 12 bases between. CDR3 length: 13 amino acids.

CDR3 residues: CASSQGLVGYNEQFF. CDR3 coding DNA: TGTGCCAGCAGCCAAGGACTAGTGGGTTACAATGAGCAGTTCTTC. The chain couples TRBV14 to TRBJ2-1; perhaps TRBD2 as D (6 bases). From germline, CDR1 is SGHDN and CDR2 FVKESK. V lost 1 base, J lost 4 bases, and 11 bases lay in between. The length of the CDR3 is 15 residues.

CDR3 in amino acids: CASSASGLGQPQHF. In DNA form, the CDR3 reads TGTGCCAGTAGTGCCTCAGGGTTGGGACAGCCCCAGCATTTT. This chain connects TRBV19 to TRBJ1-5; TRBD1 is a possible D gene (5 bases). From germline, CDR1 is LNHDA and CDR2 SQIVND (reference sequence). The CDR3 consists of 14 residues. The germline V and J ends were trimmed by 5 bases and 7 bases, with 15 bases remaining between them.

V usage is TRBV4-1 and J usage is TRBJ2-7, with D maybe TRBD1 (5 bases). This CDR3 has 13 amino acids. Per the germline V gene, CDR1 is MGHRA and CDR2 is YSYEKL. Trimming removed 1 base from V and 4 bases from J, with 8 bases in between. CDR3 sequence (DNA): TGCGCCAGCAGCCAAGTTAGGGGTTACGAGCAGTACTTC. Translated: CASSQVRGYEQYF.

J is TRBJ2-5 and V is TRBV29-1; 14 nucleotides match TRBD2. CDR1 and CDR2 from the germline V gene are SQVTM and ANQGSEA. Trimming took 4 bases from V and 0 from J; bases not matched to a gene: 7. The CDR3 spans 17 residues. The CDR3, as DNA: TGCAGCGTTGTGGGACTAGCGGGGGCATGGCACCAAGAGACCCAGTACTTC. This encodes CSVVGLAGAWHQETQYF.

This chain connects TRBV4-1 to TRBJ2-5; 10 bases map to TRBD2. V dropped 1 base and J dropped 0; count of bases not matched to a gene: 8. The CDR3 extends over 18 amino acids. From germline, CDR1 is MGHRA and CDR2 YSYEKL. Here the CDR3 DNA reads TGCGCCAGCAGCCAAGCCAGCGGGGGGGGAAGTAACCAAGAGACCCAGTACTTC. Protein product: CASSQASGGGSNQETQYF.